The 22 T cell receptor beta chains in this list originate from one sample, sequenced in a study of T cells in Graves' hyperthyroidism and ophthalmopathy. RNA transcripts gave rise to amplified TCR beta CDR3 regions. TCR CDR3 underwent first-round RT-PCR with the HTBI primer set. TCRdb fed the multiplex PCR reads into MiXCR, producing one record per CDR3 protein. The sample has a few hundred thousand distinct CDR3 sequences; approximately 15% are singletons. The specimen was blood. The receptors derive from a woman aged 25 to 39 with Graves' ophthalmopathy.

This clonotype was picked up many times. Here the CDR3 reads CASSFRAGGPETQYF. The CDR3 coding sequence is TGTGCCAGCAGTTTCCGAGCGGGGGGGCCGGAGACCCAGTACTTC. The chain is built from TRBV12-3 or TRBV12-4 and TRBJ2-5; 10 bases line up with TRBD2. This CDR3 spans 15 amino acids. V shed 3 bases, J shed 5 bases, and the junction held 6 bases outside the gene matches.

There are many counts of this clonotype. The chain joins TRBV20-1 to TRBJ1-5; D is ambiguous. Deletions cut 6 bases from V and 4 bases from J, with 13 bases between. The CDR3 runs 13 residues. Germline V gene lookup returns CDR1 DFQATT and CDR2 SNEGSKA (reference sequence). In DNA form, the CDR3 reads TGCAGTGCAGATCGGCTAAGGAATCAGCCCCAGCATTTT. Protein product: CSADRLRNQPQHF.

As to this clonotype: A much more abundant neighbour one base away suggests this may be a read error. The chain recombines TRBV28 with TRBJ1-6; 7 bases align to TRBD1. Germline loops: CDR1 MDHEN, CDR2 SYDVKM. The CDR3 covers 14 residues. CDR3 residues: CVSSWGQHNSPLHF. The CDR3 nucleotides are TGTGTCAGCAGTTGGGGACAGCATAATTCACCCCTCCACTTT. Full variable domain (rest looked up from reference TRBV28 and TRBJ1-6): DVKVTQSSRYLVKRTGEKVFLECVQDMDHENMFWYRQDPGLGLRLIYFSYDVKMKEKGDIPEGYSVSREKKERFSLILESASTNQTSMYLCVSSWGQHNSPLHFGNGTRLTVT.

This clonotype was recorded many times. V and J are TRBV28 and TRBJ1-3; tentatively, D is TRBD1 (6 bases). Germline V gene data show CDR1 as MDHEN and CDR2 as SYDVKM. The CDR3 loop spans 19 amino acids. Trimming removed 2 bases at V and 1 base at J, with 21 bases between. The CDR3, as DNA: TGTGCCAGCAGTTTAGGGTTGGTGGGGACACCCATTTCTGGAAACACCATATATTTT. Translation gives CASSLGLVGTPISGNTIYF.

This clonotype was seen ten or more times. The chain couples TRBV9 to TRBJ2-2; TRBD2 agrees at 8 bases. Germline trimming cut 3 bases from V and 3 bases from J; bases unmatched to any gene: 7. The CDR3 extends over 16 amino acids. Germline CDR1 is SGDLS and CDR2 is YYNGEE. CDR3 loop: CASSGHGGADTGELFF. DNA of the CDR3: TGTGCCAGCAGCGGACACGGGGGGGCGGACACCGGGGAGCTGTTTTTT.

This clonotype was seen repeatedly, ten times or more. J is TRBJ2-1 and V is TRBV7-9; D may match TRBD1 or TRBD2 (5 bases each). Trimming left V 6 bases short and J 8 bases short, with 20 bases between. Germline loops: CDR1 SEHNR, CDR2 FQNEAQ (reference sequence). CDR3 length: 15 amino acids. The CDR3 DNA reads TGTGCCAGCAGGCCTCGTTCGGGGCAGGCTTATGAGCAGTTCTTC. Translated: CASRPRSGQAYEQFF.

V and J are TRBV28 and TRBJ1-2, with TRBD1 matching 10 bases. Trimming took 1 base from V and 8 from J; bases not matched to a gene: 7. Germline V gives CDR1 MDHEN, CDR2 SYDVKM. CDR3 length: 15 amino acids. The CDR3 reads CASSLSGQGGDGYTF. The CDR3, as DNA: TGTGCCAGCAGTTTATCAGGACAGGGGGGCGACGGCTACACCTTC.

This clonotype was seen at least ten times. V and J are TRBV6-5 and TRBJ2-7; 7 positions agree with TRBD2. Germline V CDR1 and CDR2: MNHEY, SVGAGI. Germline trimming cut 2 bases from V and 1 base from J; bases unmatched to any gene: 8. CDR3 length: 16 residues. CDR3 region: CASSYKPASGSYEQYF. DNA of the CDR3: TGTGCCAGCAGTTACAAGCCGGCTAGCGGTTCCTACGAGCAGTACTTC.

The sample holds many counts of this clonotype. This rearrangement joins TRBV2 to TRBJ2-5, with TRBD1 as a possible D gene (6 bases). Trimming took 4 bases from V and 0 from J, leaving 9 bases between them. The germline V gene has CDR1 SNHLY and CDR2 FYNNEI. This CDR3 contains 14 residues. In DNA, the CDR3 is TGTGCCAGCAGTGTAGGACAGTACCAAGAGACCCAGTACTTC. This translates into CASSVGQYQETQYF.

Only a few counts were recorded for this clonotype. V is TRBV4-1 and J is TRBJ1-3, with D possibly being TRBD1 (5 bases). The CDR3 is made up of 19 amino acids. Germline loops: CDR1 MGHRA, CDR2 YSYEKL. V was pared by 0 bases and J by 0 bases, with 18 bases between. The CDR3, as DNA: TGCGCCAGCAGCCAAGATTCGCCCTTGACAGACTACTCTGGAAACACCATATATTTT. It yields the protein CASSQDSPLTDYSGNTIYF.

Only a few counts were recorded for this clonotype. The genes are TRBV9 and TRBJ2-3; no definite D call. The germline V gene has CDR1 SGDLS and CDR2 YYNGEE. The CDR3 spans 14 residues. V gave up 3 bases and J gave up 4 bases, with 12 bases separating them. CDR3 sequence (DNA): TGTGCCAGCAGCGACACCTCATACGCAGATACGCAGTATTTT. It is translated as CASSDTSYADTQYF. The variable domain in full, completed from reference TRBV9 and TRBJ2-3, reads DSGVTQTPKHLITATGQRVTLRCSPRSGDLSVYWYQQSLDQGLQFLIQYYNGEERAKGNILERFSAQQFPDLHSELNLSSLELGDSALYFCASSDTSYADTQYFGPGTRLTVL.

V is TRBV19 and J is TRBJ2-7; D may be TRBD2 (5 bases). CDR1 LNHDA and CDR2 SQIVND come from the germline V gene (reference sequence). The CDR3 length is 16 residues. Trimming removed 4 bases from V and 0 bases from J, with 16 bases in between. The CDR3 loop is CASSNPGGADSYEQYF. CDR3 nucleotide sequence: TGTGCCAGTAGTAACCCCGGAGGAGCGGACTCCTACGAGCAGTACTTC. The whole variable domain, remainder taken from reference TRBV19 and TRBJ2-7, is DGGITQSPKYLFRKEGQNVTLSCEQNLNHDAMYWYRQDPGQGLRLIYYSQIVNDFQKGDIAEGYSVSREKKESFPLTVTSAQKNPTAFYLCASSNPGGADSYEQYFGPGTRLTVT.

This clonotype was seen ten or more times. The CDR3 spells CASSPGGAQNTEAFF. CDR3 in DNA: TGTGCCAGCAGCCCGGGGGGGGCTCAGAACACTGAAGCTTTCTTT. This sequence joins TRBV7-3 and TRBJ1-1; D perhaps matches TRBD1 (6 bases). This CDR3 is built from 15 residues. Germline V gene data show CDR1 as SGHTA and CDR2 as FQGTGA. The ends were cut back, 5 bases at V and 1 base at J, with 14 bases in the middle.

This clonotype was recorded at least ten times. The V call is TRBV3-1, the J call TRBJ2-5; D unresolved. The CDR3 length is 14 residues. Looked up from germline, CDR1 is LGHDT and CDR2 is YNNKEL (reference sequence). The V end lost 2 bases, the J end lost 1 base, and 8 bases lay between the germline ends. The CDR3 region has the DNA TGTGCCAGCAGCCAAAAAAGGCCCCAAGAGACCCAGTACTTC. Its protein product is CASSQKRPQETQYF.

This clonotype was counted between two and nine times. The chain recombines TRBV4-2 with TRBJ2-7; 11 bases fit TRBD2. Germline loops: CDR1 LGHNA, CDR2 YNFKEQ. V gave up 4 bases and J gave up 2 bases; unmatched junction bases: 7. This CDR3 has 16 residues. The CDR3 here is CASSPLAGGQAYEQYF. Written as DNA, the CDR3 is TGTGCCAGCAGCCCTCTAGCGGGGGGCCAGGCCTACGAGCAGTACTTC.

This clonotype was seen more than once but under ten times. The chain employs TRBV15 and TRBJ1-1; 7 bases map to TRBD1. This CDR3 spans 14 amino acids. J was trimmed by 0 bases and V by 6 bases; bases with no gene match: 4. The germline gives CDR1 LNHNV, CDR2 YYDKDF (reference sequence). CDR3 protein: CATRAGQVNTEAFF. In nucleotides, the CDR3 is TGTGCCACCAGGGCCGGACAGGTGAACACTGAAGCTTTCTTT. The complete variable domain, with remaining parts taken from reference TRBV15 and TRBJ1-1, reads DAMVIQNPRYQVTQFGKPVTLSCSQTLNHNVMYWYQQKSSQAPKLLFHYYDKDFNNEADTPDNFQSRRPNTSFCFLDIRSPGLGDTAMYLCATRAGQVNTEAFFGQGTRLTVV.

Notes on this clonotype: A read error is possible here, since a much larger clone lies one base away. The CDR3 reads CASSSAGAQTSWSVDEQYF. CDR3 sequence (DNA): TGTGCCAGCAGTTCTGCGGGGGCGCAAACATCTTGGTCCGTCGATGAGCAGTACTTC. This sequence joins TRBV12-3 or TRBV12-4 and TRBJ2-7; a weak D match, TRBD2 (7 bases). The germline V and J ends were trimmed by 4 bases and 7 bases, with 32 bases remaining between them. The CDR3 sequence is 19 residues long.

Turning to this clonotype: A much larger clone sits a single nucleotide away, making a read error possible. The genes are TRBV5-1 and TRBJ1-2; possible D gene TRBD1, 6 bases. This CDR3 spans 14 amino acids. Germline V gene data show CDR1 as SGHRS and CDR2 as YFSETQ. The CDR3 here is CASSGWGPNYGCTF. CDR3 DNA: TGCGCCAGCAGCGGGTGGGGGCCCAACTATGGCTGCACCTTC.

About this clonotype: Since the CDR3 does not end with the conserved phenylalanine or tryptophan, this likely comes from a read error. The genes are TRBV20-1 and TRBJ2-5, with 7 bases identical to TRBD1. V dropped 4 bases and J dropped 4; count of bases not matched to a gene: 15. The germline CDR1 and CDR2 sequences are DFQATT and SNEGSKA (reference sequence). The CDR3 runs 16 residues. CDR3 region: CSANMKRGRIVETQYL. The CDR3 region has the DNA TGCAGTGCTAACATGAAAAGGGGGCGCATCGTAGAGACCCAGTACCTC.

This clonotype appeared many times. V gene TRBV11-2 combines with J gene TRBJ2-2; D is possibly TRBD1 or TRBD2 (5 bases each). V was shortened by 7 bases and J by 5 bases, with 14 bases between the two germline ends. This CDR3 region has 14 residues. Germline V lookup: CDR1 SGHAT, CDR2 FQNNGV. The CDR3: CASTPWGSTGELFF. As DNA, the CDR3 is TGTGCCAGCACCCCATGGGGGTCTACCGGGGAGCTGTTTTTT.

This clonotype was recorded at least ten times. The rearrangement links TRBV6-2 or TRBV6-3 to TRBJ2-1, with 16 bases lining up with TRBD2. The CDR3 has 17 amino acids. Germline V CDR1 and CDR2: MNHEY, SVGEGT. J was trimmed by 8 bases and V by 2 bases; bases with no gene match: 6. CDR3 DNA: TGTGCCAGCAGTTACCTCGGGACTAGCGGGGGGGTTGATGAGCAGTTCTTC. As protein: CASSYLGTSGGVDEQFF.

This clonotype was observed many times. The chain combines TRBV27 with TRBJ2-1; 7 positions agree with TRBD2. This CDR3 region has 14 residues. The germline V gene encodes CDR1 MNHEY and CDR2 SMNVEV (reference sequence). Unmatched junction bases numbered 8, after V lost 8 bases and J lost 4 bases. CDR3 sequence (DNA): TGTGCCAGCGGTCTTGGACTAGGATACAATGAGCAGTTCTTC. Protein: CASGLGLGYNEQFF.